The clone carrying this TCR beta chain was counted once. Antigen: not known. The protocol was immunoSEQ multiplex PCR, while the TCRdb copy is restricted to in-frame clones and leaves out a portion. The table has 130,000 or so clones, 92% seen once; the top ten hold roughly 0.19%. The source of the sample is a study of graft-versus-host responses after intestinal transplantation. This CDR3 is 14 amino acids long. Germline lookup yields CDR1 SGHNT and CDR2 YYREEE (reference sequence). The junction had 10 bases not matched to a gene; V was cut back by 3 bases and J by 9 bases. The gene calls are TRBV5-4 and TRBJ2-7, with TRBD2 matching 9 bases. The origin of this receptor is a human donor who received an intestinal transplant. Here the sequenced sample was unstimulated CD4+ T cells sorted from spleen or lymph node cells, taken before intestinal transplant. The CDR3 sequence: CASSSKQLAGSQYF. CDR3 DNA sequence: TGTGCCAGCAGCTCCAAACAGCTAGCGGGATCGCAGTACTTC.